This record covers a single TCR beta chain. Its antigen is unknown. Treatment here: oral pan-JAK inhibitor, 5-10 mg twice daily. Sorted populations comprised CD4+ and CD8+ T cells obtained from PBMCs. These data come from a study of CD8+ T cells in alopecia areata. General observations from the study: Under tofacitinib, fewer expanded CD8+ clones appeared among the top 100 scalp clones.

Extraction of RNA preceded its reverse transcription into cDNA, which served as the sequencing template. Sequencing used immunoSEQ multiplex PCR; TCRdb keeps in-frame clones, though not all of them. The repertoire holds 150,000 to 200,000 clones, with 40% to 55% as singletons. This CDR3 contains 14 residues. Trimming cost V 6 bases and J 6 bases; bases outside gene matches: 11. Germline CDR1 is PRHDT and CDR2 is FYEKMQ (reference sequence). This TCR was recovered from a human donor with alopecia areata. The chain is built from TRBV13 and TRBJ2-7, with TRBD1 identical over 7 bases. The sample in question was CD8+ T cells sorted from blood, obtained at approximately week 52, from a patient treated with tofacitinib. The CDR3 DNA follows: TGTGCCAGCAGTCAAGGCACAGGGGCGGGCGAGCAGTACTTC. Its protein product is CASSQGTGAGEQYF.